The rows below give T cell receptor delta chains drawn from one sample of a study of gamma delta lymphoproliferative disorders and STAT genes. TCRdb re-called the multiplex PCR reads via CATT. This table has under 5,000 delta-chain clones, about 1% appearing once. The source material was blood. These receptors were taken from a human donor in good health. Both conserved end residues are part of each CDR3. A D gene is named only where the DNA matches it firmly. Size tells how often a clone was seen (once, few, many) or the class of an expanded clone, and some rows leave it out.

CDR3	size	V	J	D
CALGEGLTGWGITSSWDTRQMFF	large	TRDV1	TRDJ3	TRDD3
CACDTVLGGGYDTDKLIF	large	TRDV2	TRDJ1	TRDD3
CACDTYFQHTGGRLVVDKLIF	large	TRDV2	TRDJ1	TRDD3
CALGDVLGDTRIVGYTDKLIF	medium-sized	TRDV1	TRDJ1	TRDD3
CALGELAPTYWGTGLYTNKLIF	few	TRDV1	TRDJ1	TRDD3
CALRHFWGIPATDKLIF	-	TRDV3	TRDJ1	TRDD3
CACDTLLGDTEDSWDTRQMFF	few	TRDV2	TRDJ3	TRDD3
CACEPMVLGDSGDKLIF	-	TRDV2	TRDJ1	TRDD3
CALGELSARHLPGIGYTDKLIF	few	TRDV1	TRDJ1	TRDD2
CACDTLILGDPPYTDKLIF	few	TRDV2	TRDJ1	TRDD3